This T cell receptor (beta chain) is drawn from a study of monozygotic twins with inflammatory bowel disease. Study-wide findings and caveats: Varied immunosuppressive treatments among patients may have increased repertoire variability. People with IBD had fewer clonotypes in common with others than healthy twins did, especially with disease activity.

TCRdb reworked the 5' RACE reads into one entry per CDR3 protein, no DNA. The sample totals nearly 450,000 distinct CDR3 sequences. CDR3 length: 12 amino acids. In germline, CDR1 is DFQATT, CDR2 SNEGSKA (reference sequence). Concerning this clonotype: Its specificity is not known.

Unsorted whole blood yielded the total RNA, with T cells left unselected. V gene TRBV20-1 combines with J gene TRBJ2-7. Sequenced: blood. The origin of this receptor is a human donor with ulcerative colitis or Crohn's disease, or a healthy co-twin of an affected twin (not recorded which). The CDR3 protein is CSARDKVYEQYF.